This T cell receptor beta chain was obtained from a study of blood T cell repertoires in COVID-19. Across the study: Acute and convalescent COVID-19 specimens originated in the United States, Italy and Spain. In each case, the material was cDNA or gDNA derived from T cells, B-cell-depleted T cells, or PBMCs.

The ends lost 2 bases at V and 4 bases at J; junction bases unmatched: 7. This CDR3 region has 16 residues. Germline values: CDR1 SGHTA, CDR2 FQGNSA. Original analysis: Using reference gene primer amplification, nucleated cell counts were estimated. TCRdb keeps only in-frame clones here, not all; method: immunoSEQ multiplex PCR. V, J and clone size are those of that table, while D and trimming were read from the DNA. The data show approximately 300,000 clones, about 86% seen once. This clone was recorded once. Sequencing input: peripheral blood. This clonotype was obtained from a woman in her forties or fifties with acute or convalescent COVID-19. The chain uses TRBV7-2 and TRBJ2-7, with TRBD2 identical over 11 bases. CDR3 amino acids: CASSLRLAGGQYEQYF. The CDR3 nucleotides read TGTGCCAGCAGCTTACGCCTAGCGGGAGGTCAGTACGAGCAGTACTTC.